The 27 T cell receptor beta chains listed next were all sequenced from one sample in a study of T cell responses to AZD1222 COVID-19 vaccine. The assay was immunoSEQ multiplex PCR, and TCRdb's table has in-frame clones only and misses some. The table shows some 110,000 clones, with approximately 90% occurring only once. The input for sequencing was peripheral blood, taken 28 days after the second AZD1222 dose. These receptors came from an adult who received the AZD1222 COVID-19 vaccine.

The chain recombines TRBV19 with TRBJ1-1; D not resolved. Between the trimmed V and J ends, which lost 1 base and 5 bases, there was a span of 8 bases. Germline assignment: CDR1 LNHDA and CDR2 SQIVND (reference sequence). This CDR3 has 13 amino acids. CDR3 nucleotides: TGTGCCAGTAGTATAGTACTAGGGACTGAAGCTTTCTTT. Its translation: CASSIVLGTEAFF.

The V and J genes are TRBV18 and TRBJ1-5; D unresolved. The CDR3 has 16 amino acids. The V gene's germline CDR1 is KGHSH and CDR2 LQKENI. V lost 2 bases to trimming and J lost 2 bases, with 13 bases between them. Here the CDR3 DNA reads TGTGCCAGCTCACCAACGGGATTTGGGGGCAATCAGCCCCAGCATTTT. This codes for CASSPTGFGGNQPQHF.

The rearrangement links TRBV11-2 to TRBJ2-2; D tentatively reads TRBD1 or TRBD2 (6 bases each). The CDR3 totals 14 residues. V was cut by 8 bases and J by 4 bases, with 14 bases left in between. Germline V gene lookup returns CDR1 SGHAT and CDR2 FQNNGV. The CDR3 spells CASSFGGGTGELFF. The CDR3 nucleotides read TGTGCCAGCTCCTTCGGGGGCGGCACCGGGGAGCTGTTTTTT. Filled out from reference TRBV11-2 and TRBJ2-2, the complete variable domain reads EAGVAQSPRYKIIEKRQSVAFWCNPISGHATLYWYQQILGQGPKLLIQFQNNGVVDDSQLPKDRFSAERLKGVDSTLKIQPAKLEDSAVYLCASSFGGGTGELFFGEGSRLTVL.

The rearrangement links TRBV5-1 to TRBJ2-7, with a tentative D call TRBD1 (6 bases). The V end lost 0 bases, the J end lost 1 base, and 20 bases lay between the germline ends. Germline V gives CDR1 SGHRS, CDR2 YFSETQ. The length of the CDR3 is 18 residues. DNA for the CDR3: TGCGCCAGCAGCTTGGGCGTTAAGACAGGCTTTAGTTCCTACGAGCAGTACTTC. Protein product: CASSLGVKTGFSSYEQYF.

The chain uses TRBV12-3 or TRBV12-4 and TRBJ2-7; no definite D call. This CDR3 comprises 11 residues. Trimming took 3 bases from V and 9 from J, leaving 9 bases between them. The CDR3 bases are TGTGCCAGCAGTTTCGGCAGATGGCAGTACTTC. Residues: CASSFGRWQYF.

CDR3 region: CAISDAGTGNSPLHF. DNA of the CDR3: TGTGCCATCAGTGACGCCGGGACGGGGAATTCACCCCTCCACTTT. The rearrangement joins TRBV10-3 to TRBJ1-6; TRBD1 is a possible D gene (5 bases). Trimming removed 3 bases at V and 7 bases at J, with 13 bases between. This CDR3 spans 15 amino acids. The germline V gene encodes CDR1 ENHRY and CDR2 SYGVKD.

The chain carries TRBV6-5 and TRBJ2-7, with 12 bases that match TRBD1. V dropped 10 bases and J dropped 2; count of bases not matched to a gene: 3. This CDR3 has 13 amino acids. Germline CDR1 is MNHEY and CDR2 is SVGAGI. CDR3 amino acids: CATRDRGPYEQYF. The DNA for the CDR3 is TGTGCCACCAGGGACAGGGGGCCCTACGAGCAGTACTTC.

The genes are TRBV10-1 and TRBJ2-7, with no clear D. This CDR3 is built from 11 residues. Trimming removed 10 bases at V and 3 bases at J, with 10 bases between. Germline loops: CDR1 WNHNN, CDR2 SYGVQD (reference sequence). In DNA form, the CDR3 reads TGCGCCACCTACGATGGCTACGAGCAGTACTTC. Its translation: CATYDGYEQYF.

This sequence joins TRBV19 and TRBJ1-2; 9 bases are shared with TRBD1. Germline trimming cut 6 bases from V and 5 bases from J; bases unmatched to any gene: 10. The CDR3 contains 15 residues. Per the germline V gene, CDR1 is LNHDA and CDR2 is SQIVND (reference sequence). CDR3 region: CASRQGAGGDYGYTF. Here the CDR3 DNA reads TGTGCCAGTAGACAGGGGGCAGGGGGCGATTATGGCTACACCTTC.

The chain joins TRBV11-3 to TRBJ2-3; D gene ambiguous. In germline, CDR1 is SGHNT, CDR2 YENEEA. V lost 6 bases, J lost 0 bases, and 10 bases lay in between. CDR3 length equals 14 residues. Written as DNA, the CDR3 is TGTGCCAGCAGTACAGTTCCTAGCACAGATACGCAGTATTTT. This codes for CASSTVPSTDTQYF.

V usage is TRBV7-9 and J usage is TRBJ2-3; D uncertain. Trimming removed 1 base from V and 4 bases from J, with 9 bases in between. The germline CDR1 and CDR2 sequences are SEHNR and FQNEAQ (reference sequence). The CDR3 runs to 14 residues. CDR3 in DNA: TGTGCCAGCAGCTTAGTGACCGAGGCAGATACGCAGTATTTT. Its protein is CASSLVTEADTQYF.

The V call is TRBV2, the J call TRBJ1-2; possibly TRBD1 for D (5 bases). Per germline, CDR1 SNHLY and CDR2 FYNNEI. The CDR3 runs 14 residues. The V end was cut by 10 bases, the J end by 0 bases, with 15 bases between. The CDR3 sequence is CATSRDGANYGYTF. CDR3 nucleotides: TGTGCCACCTCCAGGGACGGCGCTAACTATGGCTACACCTTC.

The chain is built from TRBV27 and TRBJ1-1, with a possible D match to TRBD1 (5 bases). This CDR3 is 13 amino acids long. V was shortened by 2 bases and J by 1 base, with 5 bases between the two germline ends. Germline V gene lookup returns CDR1 MNHEY and CDR2 SMNVEV (reference sequence). DNA of the CDR3: TGTGCCAGCAGTTTAGGACAGAACACTGAAGCTTTCTTT. This codes for CASSLGQNTEAFF.

The chain joins TRBV19 to TRBJ2-5; TRBD2 matches 8 bases. The CDR3 consists of 14 residues. V shed 7 bases, J shed 3 bases, and the junction held 7 bases outside the gene matches. Germline V gives CDR1 LNHDA, CDR2 SQIVND (reference sequence). The CDR3 region is CASTNRGGEETQYF. DNA of the CDR3: TGTGCCAGTACCAATCGGGGGGGCGAAGAGACCCAGTACTTC.

The chain employs TRBV9 and TRBJ2-7; 8 positions agree with TRBD2. Trimming took 1 base from V and 4 from J; bases not matched to a gene: 1. Germline V CDR1 and CDR2: SGDLS, YYNGEE. The CDR3 has 13 residues. CDR3 residues: CASSVTSGYEQYF. DNA for the CDR3: TGTGCCAGCAGCGTAACTAGCGGATACGAGCAGTACTTC. Supplemented by reference TRBV9 and TRBJ2-7, the full variable domain reads DSGVTQTPKHLITATGQRVTLRCSPRSGDLSVYWYQQSLDQGLQFLIQYYNGEERAKGNILERFSAQQFPDLHSELNLSSLELGDSALYFCASSVTSGYEQYFGPGTRLTVT.

The chain couples TRBV12-3 or TRBV12-4 to TRBJ1-6; TRBD1 agrees at 8 bases. The CDR3 is 12 residues long. V lost 4 bases to trimming and J lost 14 bases; unmatched junction nucleotides: 4. CDR3 residues: CASSSRGPTLHF. The DNA of the CDR3 is TGTGCCAGCAGTTCCAGGGGGCCCACCCTCCACTTT.

CDR3 bases: TGTGCCAGCAGCCAAGCCCTATTTGACCCGGGGGGCTACACCTTC. It is translated as CASSQALFDPGGYTF. This sequence joins TRBV4-2 and TRBJ1-2; D not certain. Trimming removed 1 base at V and 8 bases at J, with 17 bases between. Germline CDR1 LGHNA, CDR2 YNFKEQ. The CDR3 length is 15 residues.

The V and J genes are TRBV27 and TRBJ2-7; 11 bases align to TRBD1. The CDR3 is 14 amino acids. The ends lost 9 bases at V and 5 bases at J; junction bases unmatched: 9. The germline gives CDR1 MNHEY, CDR2 SMNVEV (reference sequence). This CDR3 is CASRTGGSADEQYF. The CDR3, as DNA: TGTGCCAGTAGGACAGGGGGCTCAGCGGACGAGCAGTACTTC.

The chain employs TRBV7-2 and TRBJ1-2, with TRBD1 identical over 7 bases. The CDR3 has 15 residues. The germline CDR1 and CDR2 sequences are SGHTA and FQGNSA. The V and J ends lost 0 bases and 8 bases, in that order; junction bases with no gene match: 9. The CDR3: CASSLAATGWEGYTF. The DNA of the CDR3 is TGTGCCAGCAGCTTAGCGGCGACAGGGTGGGAAGGCTACACCTTC.

The genes are TRBV4-1 and TRBJ2-1, with D perhaps matching TRBD2 (6 bases). V was cut by 8 bases and J by 7 bases, with 9 bases left in between. There are 11 residues in the CDR3. Germline V gene data show CDR1 as MGHRA and CDR2 as YSYEKL. The CDR3 loop reads CASRGWNEQFF. In DNA form, the CDR3 reads TGCGCCAGCCGGGGGTGGAATGAGCAGTTCTTC.

V is TRBV28 and J is TRBJ2-7; TRBD2 matches at 8 bases. Germline lookup yields CDR1 MDHEN and CDR2 SYDVKM. Trimming took 4 bases from V and 4 from J; bases not matched to a gene: 6. The CDR3 is 14 amino acids. CDR3 sequence reads: CASSSGLELYEQYF. In DNA form, the CDR3 reads TGTGCCAGCAGTTCGGGACTAGAACTTTACGAGCAGTACTTC.

V and J are TRBV29-1 and TRBJ2-7; 8 nucleotides match TRBD1. CDR1 SQVTM and CDR2 ANQGSEA come from the germline V gene. V lost 0 bases and J lost 1; bases outside the gene matches: 5. CDR3 length equals 15 residues. The CDR3 loop is CSVEEEGQESYEQYF. The CDR3 DNA reads as TGCAGCGTTGAAGAGGAGGGACAGGAGTCCTACGAGCAGTACTTC.

The rearrangement links TRBV5-1 to TRBJ1-4; 7 bases line up with TRBD1. The germline CDR1 and CDR2 sequences are SGHRS and YFSETQ. The V and J ends lost 0 bases and 6 bases, in that order; junction bases with no gene match: 5. The CDR3 loop spans 15 amino acids. Here the CDR3 DNA reads TGCGCCAGCAGCTTGGCCGGCAGGGGGGATGAAAAACTGTTTTTT. Its protein product is CASSLAGRGDEKLFF.

The rearrangement links TRBV28 to TRBJ2-5; D is uncertain. This CDR3 is 15 amino acids long. CDR1 and CDR2 (germline): MDHEN, SYDVKM. V gave up 1 base and J gave up 0 bases, with 9 bases separating them. This CDR3 reads CASSLLTAYQETQYF. Here the CDR3 DNA reads TGTGCCAGCAGTTTATTAACCGCGTACCAAGAGACCCAGTACTTC.

The gene calls are TRBV7-9 and TRBJ2-2, with D unclear. The CDR3 loop spans 14 amino acids. The V gene's germline CDR1 is SEHNR and CDR2 FQNEAQ (reference sequence). V was trimmed by 1 base and J by 7 bases, leaving 10 bases between them. The CDR3 sequence: CASSLVSGHGELFF. DNA of the CDR3: TGTGCCAGCAGCTTAGTTTCGGGTCACGGGGAGCTGTTTTTT.

This sequence joins TRBV4-2 and TRBJ1-6; D is perhaps TRBD1 (5 bases). The germline CDR1 and CDR2 sequences are LGHNA and YNFKEQ. There are 16 residues in the CDR3. The V end was cut by 0 bases, the J end by 10 bases, with 16 bases between. DNA for the CDR3: TGTGCCAGCAGCCAAGAGGTTGGGGGGTTTAACTCACCCCTCCACTTT. This translates into CASSQEVGGFNSPLHF.

The chain uses TRBV6-2 or TRBV6-3 and TRBJ1-1; tentatively, D is TRBD1 (6 bases). Germline V gives CDR1 MNHEY, CDR2 SVGEGT. The CDR3 sequence is 15 residues long. V dropped 5 bases and J dropped 5 bases, with 18 bases sitting between them. CDR3 in amino acids: CASSVVGASVTEAFF. The CDR3 DNA reads as TGTGCCAGCAGTGTTGTGGGGGCCTCGGTAACTGAAGCTTTCTTT.